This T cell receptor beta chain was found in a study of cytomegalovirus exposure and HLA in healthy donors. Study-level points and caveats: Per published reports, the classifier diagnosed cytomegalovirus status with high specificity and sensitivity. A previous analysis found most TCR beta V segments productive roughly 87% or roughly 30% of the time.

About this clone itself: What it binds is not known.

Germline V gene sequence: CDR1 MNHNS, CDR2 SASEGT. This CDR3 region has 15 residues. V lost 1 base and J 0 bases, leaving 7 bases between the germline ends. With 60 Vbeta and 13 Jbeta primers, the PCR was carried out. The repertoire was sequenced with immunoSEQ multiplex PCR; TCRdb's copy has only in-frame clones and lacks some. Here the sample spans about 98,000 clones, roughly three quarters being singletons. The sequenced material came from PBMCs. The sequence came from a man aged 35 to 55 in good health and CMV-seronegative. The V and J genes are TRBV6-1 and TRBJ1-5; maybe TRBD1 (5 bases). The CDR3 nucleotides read TGTGCCAGCAGTGAAGAGGGGTTTAGCAATCAGCCCCAGCATTTT. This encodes CASSEEGFSNQPQHF.